Here is one T cell receptor beta chain with its context. Its target is not known. This entry belongs to a study of CXCR3-negative and CXCR3-positive naive CD8 T cells. General study points: Compared with CXCR3-negative naive cells, CXCR3-positive naive cells showed more hydrophobic TRB CDR3s.

The CDR3 has 13 residues. Germline V gene sequence: CDR1 DFQATT, CDR2 SNEGSKA (reference sequence). TRB cDNA libraries were made by UMI-labeled 5' RACE. Each CDR3 protein gets one entry in TCRdb, which reprocessed the 5' RACE reads and gives no DNA. The sample yields fewer than 65,000 distinct CDR3 sequences, of which the top ten take up about 4.9%. The sequence was obtained from a human donor in good health. Some clones in this sample may be carry-over from other donors' samples. The chain links TRBV20-1 to TRBJ2-7; TCRdb indicates TRBD2, and absent DNA this call remains unverified. The sequenced sample was naive CXCR3+ CD8+ T cells from blood. Subset denoted: CD45RO-CCR7+CD27+CD95- naive CD8+ T cells expressing CXCR3 (TNR3+). CDR3 amino acids: CSAAPPGRYEQYF.